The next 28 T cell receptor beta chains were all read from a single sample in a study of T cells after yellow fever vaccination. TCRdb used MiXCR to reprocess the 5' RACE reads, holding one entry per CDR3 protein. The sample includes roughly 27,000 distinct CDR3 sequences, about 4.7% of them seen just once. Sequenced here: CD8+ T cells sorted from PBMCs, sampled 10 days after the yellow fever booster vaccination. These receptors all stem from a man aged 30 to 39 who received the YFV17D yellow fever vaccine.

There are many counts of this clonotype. CDR3 in DNA: TGTGCCAGCAGCTTAGTCCCCGCTAGCGGGAGGGACACAGATACGCAGTATTTT. This translates into CASSLVPASGRDTDTQYF. The J gene is TRBJ2-3, the V gene TRBV7-6; 12 bases align to TRBD2. The CDR3 length is 18 residues. CDR1 SGHVS and CDR2 FNYEAQ come from the germline V gene. Trimming cost V 1 base and J 2 bases; bases outside gene matches: 7.

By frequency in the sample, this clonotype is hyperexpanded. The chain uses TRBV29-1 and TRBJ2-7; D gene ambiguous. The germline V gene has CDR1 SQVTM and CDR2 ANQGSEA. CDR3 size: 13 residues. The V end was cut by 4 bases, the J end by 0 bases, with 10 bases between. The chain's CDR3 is CSVARPSSYEQYF. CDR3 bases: TGCAGCGTTGCCAGGCCGAGCTCCTACGAGCAGTACTTC.

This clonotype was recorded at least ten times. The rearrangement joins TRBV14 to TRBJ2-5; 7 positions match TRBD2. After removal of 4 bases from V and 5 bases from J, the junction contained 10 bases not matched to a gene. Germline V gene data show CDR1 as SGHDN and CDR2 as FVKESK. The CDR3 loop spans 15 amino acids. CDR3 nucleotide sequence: TGTGCCAGCAGCCTTCTGGCGGGAGCTTTTGAGACCCAGTACTTC. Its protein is CASSLLAGAFETQYF.

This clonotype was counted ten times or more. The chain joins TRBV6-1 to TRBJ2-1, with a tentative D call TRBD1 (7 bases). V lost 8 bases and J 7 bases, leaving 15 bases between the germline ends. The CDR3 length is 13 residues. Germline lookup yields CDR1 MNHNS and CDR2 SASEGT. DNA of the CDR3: TGTGCCAGCTCCAGGGGGGCGGCGAATGAGCAGTTCTTC. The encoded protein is CASSRGAANEQFF.

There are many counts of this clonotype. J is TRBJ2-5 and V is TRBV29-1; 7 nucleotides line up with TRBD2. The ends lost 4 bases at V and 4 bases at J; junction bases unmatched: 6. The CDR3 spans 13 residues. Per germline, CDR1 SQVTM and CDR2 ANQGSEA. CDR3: CSVASGMAETQYF. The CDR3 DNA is TGCAGCGTTGCCAGCGGGATGGCAGAGACCCAGTACTTC.

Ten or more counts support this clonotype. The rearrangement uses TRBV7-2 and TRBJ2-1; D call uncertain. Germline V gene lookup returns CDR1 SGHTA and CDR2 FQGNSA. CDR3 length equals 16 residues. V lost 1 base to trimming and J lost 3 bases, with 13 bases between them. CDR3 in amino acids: CASSLDVTPRYNEQFF. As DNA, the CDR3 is TGTGCCAGCAGCTTAGATGTCACCCCTCGCTACAATGAGCAGTTCTTC.

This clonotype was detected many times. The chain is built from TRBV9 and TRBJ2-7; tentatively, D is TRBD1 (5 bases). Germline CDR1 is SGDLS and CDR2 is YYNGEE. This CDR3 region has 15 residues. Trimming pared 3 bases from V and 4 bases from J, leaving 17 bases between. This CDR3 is CASSDSPDTIYEQYF. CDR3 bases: TGTGCCAGCAGCGATAGCCCGGACACCATATACGAGCAGTACTTC.

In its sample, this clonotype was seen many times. CDR3 sequence reads: CASSLVPYEQYF. The DNA for the CDR3 is TGCGCCAGCAGCTTAGTTCCCTACGAGCAGTACTTC. The chain has TRBV5-1 and TRBJ2-7; D not resolved. Trimming shortened V by 2 bases and J by 2 bases, and 5 bases separated the two germline ends. CDR3 length: 12 residues. Germline V gene sequence: CDR1 SGHRS, CDR2 YFSETQ.

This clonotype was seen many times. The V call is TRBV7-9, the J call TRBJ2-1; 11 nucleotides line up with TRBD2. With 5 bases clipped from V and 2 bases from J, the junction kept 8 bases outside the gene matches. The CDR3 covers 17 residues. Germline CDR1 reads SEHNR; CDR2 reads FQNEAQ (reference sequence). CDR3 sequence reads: CASSPLSGRAPYNEQFF. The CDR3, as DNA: TGTGCCAGCAGCCCTCTTAGCGGGAGGGCCCCCTACAATGAGCAGTTCTTC.

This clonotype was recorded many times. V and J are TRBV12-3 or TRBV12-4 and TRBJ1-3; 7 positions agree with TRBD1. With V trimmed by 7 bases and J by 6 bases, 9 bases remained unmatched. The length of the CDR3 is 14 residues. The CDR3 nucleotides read TGTGCCAGCAATTTGGGCAGGGGGGAAAACACCATATATTTT. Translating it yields CASNLGRGENTIYF.

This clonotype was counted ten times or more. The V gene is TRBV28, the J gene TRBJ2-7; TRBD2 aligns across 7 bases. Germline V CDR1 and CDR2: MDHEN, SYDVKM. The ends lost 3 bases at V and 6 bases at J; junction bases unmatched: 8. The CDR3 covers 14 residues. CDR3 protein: CASSFRGRGFEQYF. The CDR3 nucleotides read TGTGCCAGCAGTTTTCGCGGGAGAGGGTTCGAGCAGTACTTC.

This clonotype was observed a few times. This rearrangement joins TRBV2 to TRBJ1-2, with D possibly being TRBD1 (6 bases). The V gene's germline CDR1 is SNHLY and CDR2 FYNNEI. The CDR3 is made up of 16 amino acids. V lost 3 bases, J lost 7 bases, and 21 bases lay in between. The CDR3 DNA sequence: TGTGCCAGCAGTGACATTCGGACAGCCTCGGCTACTGGCTACACCTTC. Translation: CASSDIRTASATGYTF. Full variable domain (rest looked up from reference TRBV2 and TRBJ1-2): EPEVTQTPSHQVTQMGQEVILRCVPISNHLYFYWYRQILGQKVEFLVSFYNNEISEKSEIFDDQFSVERPDGSNFTLKIRSTKLEDSAMYFCASSDIRTASATGYTFGSGTRLTVV.

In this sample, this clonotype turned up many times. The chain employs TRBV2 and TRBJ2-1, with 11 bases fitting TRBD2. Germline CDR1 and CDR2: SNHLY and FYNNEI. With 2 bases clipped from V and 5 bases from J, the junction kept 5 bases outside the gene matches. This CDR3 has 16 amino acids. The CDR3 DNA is TGTGCCAGCAGTGAATTAGCTAGCGGGGGGAACAATGAGCAGTTCTTC. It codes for CASSELASGGNNEQFF.

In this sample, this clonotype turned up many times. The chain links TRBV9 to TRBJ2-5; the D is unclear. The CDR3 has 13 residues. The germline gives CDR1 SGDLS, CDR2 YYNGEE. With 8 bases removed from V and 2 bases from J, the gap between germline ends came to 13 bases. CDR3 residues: CASVGSRQETQYF. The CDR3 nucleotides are TGTGCCAGTGTGGGGTCTCGGCAAGAGACCCAGTACTTC.

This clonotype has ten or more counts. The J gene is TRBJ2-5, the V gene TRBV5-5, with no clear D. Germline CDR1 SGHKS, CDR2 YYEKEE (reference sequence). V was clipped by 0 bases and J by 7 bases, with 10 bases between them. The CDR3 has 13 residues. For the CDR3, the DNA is TGTGCCAGCAGCTTGGTTACCCCAGTGACCCAGTACTTC. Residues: CASSLVTPVTQYF. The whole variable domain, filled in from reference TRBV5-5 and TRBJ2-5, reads DAGVTQSPTHLIKTRGQQVTLRCSPISGHKSVSWYQQVLGQGPQFIFQYYEKEERGRGNFPDRFSARQFPNYSSELNVNALLLGDSALYLCASSLVTPVTQYFGPGTRLLVL.

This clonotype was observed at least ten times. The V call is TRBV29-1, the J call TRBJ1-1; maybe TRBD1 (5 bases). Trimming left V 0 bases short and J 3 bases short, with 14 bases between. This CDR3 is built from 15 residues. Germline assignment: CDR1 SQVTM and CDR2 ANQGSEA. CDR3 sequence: CSVEDPSGGDTEAFF. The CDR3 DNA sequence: TGCAGCGTTGAAGACCCCTCTGGAGGGGACACTGAAGCTTTCTTT.

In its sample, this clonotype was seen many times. DNA for the CDR3: TGTGCCAGCAGTTTCCAATCGGAGCAGTACTTC. Protein: CASSFQSEQYF. The chain couples TRBV28 to TRBJ2-7; D unclear. Germline V lookup: CDR1 MDHEN, CDR2 SYDVKM. Deletions cut 3 bases from V and 7 bases from J, with 7 bases between. The CDR3 covers 11 residues. Full variable domain (remainder filled in from reference TRBV28 and TRBJ2-7): DVKVTQSSRYLVKRTGEKVFLECVQDMDHENMFWYRQDPGLGLRLIYFSYDVKMKEKGDIPEGYSVSREKKERFSLILESASTNQTSMYLCASSFQSEQYFGPGTRLTVT.

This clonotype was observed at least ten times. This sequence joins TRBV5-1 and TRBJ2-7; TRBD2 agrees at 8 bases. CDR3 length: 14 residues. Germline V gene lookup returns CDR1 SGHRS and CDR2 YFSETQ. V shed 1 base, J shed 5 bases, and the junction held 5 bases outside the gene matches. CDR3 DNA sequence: TGCGCCAGCAGCTTGAGCGGGAGCTTGAACGAGCAGTACTTC. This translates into CASSLSGSLNEQYF.

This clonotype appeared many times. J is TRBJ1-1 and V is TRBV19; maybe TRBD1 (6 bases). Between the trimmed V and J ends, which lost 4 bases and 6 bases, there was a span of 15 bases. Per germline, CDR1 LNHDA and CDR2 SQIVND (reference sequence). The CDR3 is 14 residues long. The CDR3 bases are TGTGCCAGTAGTACCTACCAGGGGAGAGCTGAAGCTTTCTTT. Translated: CASSTYQGRAEAFF.

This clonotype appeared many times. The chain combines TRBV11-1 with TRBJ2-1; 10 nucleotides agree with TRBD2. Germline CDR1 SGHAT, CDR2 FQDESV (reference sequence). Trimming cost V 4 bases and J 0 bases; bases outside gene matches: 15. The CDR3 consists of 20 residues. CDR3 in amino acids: CASSSPSGLAGALSYNEQFF. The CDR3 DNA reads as TGTGCCAGCAGCTCACCCAGCGGCCTAGCGGGAGCCCTCTCCTACAATGAGCAGTTCTTC.

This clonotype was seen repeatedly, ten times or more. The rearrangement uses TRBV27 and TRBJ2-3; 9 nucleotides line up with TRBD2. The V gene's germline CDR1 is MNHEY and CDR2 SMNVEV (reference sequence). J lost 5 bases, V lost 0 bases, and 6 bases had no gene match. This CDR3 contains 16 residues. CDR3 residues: CASSLSGLAGRDTQYF. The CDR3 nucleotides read TGTGCCAGCAGTTTATCAGGTCTAGCGGGAAGAGATACGCAGTATTTT.

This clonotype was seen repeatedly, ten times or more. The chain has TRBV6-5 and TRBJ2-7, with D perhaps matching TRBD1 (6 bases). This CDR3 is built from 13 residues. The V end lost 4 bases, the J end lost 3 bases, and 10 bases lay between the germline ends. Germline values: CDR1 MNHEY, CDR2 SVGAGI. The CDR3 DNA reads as TGTGCCAGCAGTTCGGGACACCTCTACGAGCAGTACTTC. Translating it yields CASSSGHLYEQYF.

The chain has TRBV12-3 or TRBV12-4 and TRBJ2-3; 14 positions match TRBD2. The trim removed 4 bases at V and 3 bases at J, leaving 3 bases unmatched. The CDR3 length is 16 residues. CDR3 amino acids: CASSYGTSGRTDTQYF. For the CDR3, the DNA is TGTGCCAGCAGTTACGGGACTAGCGGGAGAACAGATACGCAGTATTTT.

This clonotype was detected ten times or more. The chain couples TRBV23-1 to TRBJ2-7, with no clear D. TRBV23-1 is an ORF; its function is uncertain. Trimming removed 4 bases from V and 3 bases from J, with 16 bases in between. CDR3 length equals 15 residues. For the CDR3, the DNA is TGCGCCAGCAGTCTCGGAGCCAGGCATAACTACGAGCAGTACTTC. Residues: CASSLGARHNYEQYF.

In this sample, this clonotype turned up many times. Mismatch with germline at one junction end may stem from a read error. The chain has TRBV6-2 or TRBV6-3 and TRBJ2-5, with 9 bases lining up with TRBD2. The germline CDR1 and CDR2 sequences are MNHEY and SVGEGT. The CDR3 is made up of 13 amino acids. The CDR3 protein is CASSSNSAGGEDF. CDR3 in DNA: TGTGCCAGCAGCTCCAACTCAGCGGGAGGCGAGGACTTC.

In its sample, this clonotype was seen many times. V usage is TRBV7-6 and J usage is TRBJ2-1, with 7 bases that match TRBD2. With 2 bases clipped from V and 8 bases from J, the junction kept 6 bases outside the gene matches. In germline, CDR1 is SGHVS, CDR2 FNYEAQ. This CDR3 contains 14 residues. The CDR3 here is CASSLSAGGDEQFF. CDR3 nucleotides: TGTGCCAGCAGCTTAAGCGCTGGGGGGGATGAGCAGTTCTTC.

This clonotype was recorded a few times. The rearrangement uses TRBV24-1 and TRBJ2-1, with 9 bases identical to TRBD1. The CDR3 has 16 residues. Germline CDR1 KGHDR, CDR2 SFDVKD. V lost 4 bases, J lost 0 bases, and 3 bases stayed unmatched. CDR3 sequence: CATSDGDRVSYNEQFF. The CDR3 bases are TGTGCCACCAGTGACGGGGACAGGGTCTCCTACAATGAGCAGTTCTTC.

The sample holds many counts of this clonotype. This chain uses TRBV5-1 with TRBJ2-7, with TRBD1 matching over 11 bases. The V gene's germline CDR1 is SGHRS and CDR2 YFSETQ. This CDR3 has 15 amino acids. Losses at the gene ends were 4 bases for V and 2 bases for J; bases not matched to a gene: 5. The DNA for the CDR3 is TGCGCCAGCAGCGGGGGACAGGGGGACACCTACGAGCAGTACTTC. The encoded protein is CASSGGQGDTYEQYF.